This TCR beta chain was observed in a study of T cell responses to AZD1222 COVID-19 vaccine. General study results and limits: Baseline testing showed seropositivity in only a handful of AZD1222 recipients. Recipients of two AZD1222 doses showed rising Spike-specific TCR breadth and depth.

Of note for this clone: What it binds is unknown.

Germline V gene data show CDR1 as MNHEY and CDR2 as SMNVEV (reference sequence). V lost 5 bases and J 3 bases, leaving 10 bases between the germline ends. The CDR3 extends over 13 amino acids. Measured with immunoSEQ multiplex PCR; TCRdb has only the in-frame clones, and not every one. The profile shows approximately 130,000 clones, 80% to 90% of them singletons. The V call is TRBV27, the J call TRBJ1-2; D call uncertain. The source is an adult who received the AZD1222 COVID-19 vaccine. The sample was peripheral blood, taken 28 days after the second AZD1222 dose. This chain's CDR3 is CASSLTRHYGYTF. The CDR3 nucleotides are TGTGCCAGCAGTCTAACACGCCACTATGGCTACACCTTC.